The next 7 T cell receptor beta chains were all read from a single sample in a study of blood T cell repertoires in COVID-19. Sequenced by immunoSEQ multiplex PCR; TCRdb stores in-frame clones only, minus some. The data contain about 170,000 clones, 79% of them singletons. The sequencing sample was made of PBMCs or T cells enriched from blood (not recorded which). These receptors were obtained from a woman aged 70-85 years in a cohort exposed to, infected with or recovered from COVID-19 (not recorded which).

This rearrangement joins TRBV18 to TRBJ2-7, with 8 nucleotides matching TRBD2. This CDR3 is built from 13 residues. V shed 6 bases and J 5 bases; nucleotides not matched to a gene: 6. Germline lookup yields CDR1 KGHSH and CDR2 LQKENI. In nucleotides, the CDR3 is TGTGCCAGCTCCCCCGGGGGGGTCCACGAGCAGTACTTC. Its protein product is CASSPGGVHEQYF.

As for this clone: Germline is not matched at one junction end, which may reflect a read error. V and J are TRBV7-7 and TRBJ2-5; 8 bases match TRBD1. Germline loops: CDR1 SSHAT, CDR2 FNYEAQ (reference sequence). The CDR3 has 17 amino acids. CDR3 DNA sequence: TGTGCTAGCAGCTTAAGGGCAGGAGCAGGGGGCGGAGAGACCCAGTACTTC. Translation: CASSLRAGAGGGETQYF.

The chain is built from TRBV7-2 and TRBJ2-5; tentative D call: TRBD2 (5 bases). The CDR3 length is 15 residues. The V gene's germline CDR1 is SGHTA and CDR2 FQGNSA. The germline V and J ends were trimmed by 5 bases and 3 bases, with 16 bases remaining between them. As DNA, the CDR3 is TGTGCCAGCAGCCCGGGGATCCGGGGAGAAGAGACCCAGTACTTC. Protein product: CASSPGIRGEETQYF. Full variable domain (remainder filled in from reference TRBV7-2 and TRBJ2-5): GAGVSQSPSNKVTEKGKDVELRCDPISGHTALYWYRQSLGQGLEFLIYFQGNSAPDKSGLPSDRFSAERTGGSVSTLTIQRTQQEDSAVYLCASSPGIRGEETQYFGPGTRLLVL.

The CDR3: CASSLYFTDTQYF. The CDR3 DNA follows: TGCGCCAGCAGCCTCTACTTCACAGATACGCAGTATTTT. The rearrangement joins TRBV4-3 to TRBJ2-3; D uncertain. CDR3 length: 13 amino acids. Germline CDR1 is LGHNA and CDR2 is YSLEER. V was shortened by 4 bases and J by 2 bases, with 7 bases between the two germline ends.

This sequence joins TRBV25-1 and TRBJ2-3, with D tentatively TRBD2 (6 bases). Trimming cost V 4 bases and J 4 bases, with 18 bases left between them. Germline CDR1 and CDR2: MGHDK and SYGVNS. The CDR3 has 16 amino acids. The CDR3 nucleotides are TGTGCCAGCAGTGGGGCGGCAGAGGAGGGTGCAGATACGCAGTATTTT. Translated: CASSGAAEEGADTQYF.

The chain uses TRBV5-5 and TRBJ1-1; D not certain. Trimming stripped 0 bases from V and 2 bases from J, with 20 bases between. Germline V gives CDR1 SGHKS, CDR2 YYEKEE (reference sequence). The CDR3 length is 18 residues. CDR3 nucleotides: TGTGCCAGCAGCTTGGCCTTGGGAATTGGGAGCGGAAACACTGAAGCTTTCTTT. This translates into CASSLALGIGSGNTEAFF.

The V gene is TRBV18, the J gene TRBJ2-2; maybe TRBD2 (6 bases). The ends were cut back, 1 base at V and 5 bases at J, with 14 bases in the middle. The CDR3 runs to 16 residues. Germline CDR1 reads KGHSH; CDR2 reads LQKENI. CDR3 sequence: CASSPQEGRTTGELFF. The DNA for the CDR3 is TGTGCCAGCTCACCACAGGAGGGGAGGACGACCGGGGAGCTGTTTTTT.